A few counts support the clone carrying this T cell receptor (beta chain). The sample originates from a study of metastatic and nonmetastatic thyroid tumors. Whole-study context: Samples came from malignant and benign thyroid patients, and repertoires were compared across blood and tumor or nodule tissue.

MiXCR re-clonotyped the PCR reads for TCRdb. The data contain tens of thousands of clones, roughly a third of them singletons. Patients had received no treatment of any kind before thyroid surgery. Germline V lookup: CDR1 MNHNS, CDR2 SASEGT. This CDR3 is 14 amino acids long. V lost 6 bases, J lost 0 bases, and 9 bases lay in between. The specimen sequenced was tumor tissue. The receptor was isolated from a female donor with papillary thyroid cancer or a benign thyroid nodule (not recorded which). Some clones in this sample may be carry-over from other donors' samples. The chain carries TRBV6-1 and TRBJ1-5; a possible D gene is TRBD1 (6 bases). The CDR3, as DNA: TGTGCCAGCAGGGGACAAAATAGCAATCAGCCCCAGCATTTT. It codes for CASRGQNSNQPQHF.